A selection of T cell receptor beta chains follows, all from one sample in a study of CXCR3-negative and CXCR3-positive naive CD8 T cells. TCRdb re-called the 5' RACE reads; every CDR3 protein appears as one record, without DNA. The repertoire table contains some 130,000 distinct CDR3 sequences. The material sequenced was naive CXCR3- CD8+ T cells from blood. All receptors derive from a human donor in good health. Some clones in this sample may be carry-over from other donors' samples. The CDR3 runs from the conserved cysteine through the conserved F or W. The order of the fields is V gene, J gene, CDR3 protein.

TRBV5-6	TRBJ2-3	CASSLGATAAPDTQYF
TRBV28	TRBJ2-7	CASSFLTRGTEQYF
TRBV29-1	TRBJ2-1	CSVVGFGGFAGGPAYNEQFF
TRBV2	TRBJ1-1	CASRKDGTGFMNTEAFF
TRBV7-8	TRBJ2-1	CASSLVWGGEQFF
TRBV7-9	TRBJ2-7	CASSAPNEGIYEQYF
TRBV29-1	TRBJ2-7	CSVEGEQGALYEQYF
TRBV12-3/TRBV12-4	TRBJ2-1	CASSPPQFHFYEQFF
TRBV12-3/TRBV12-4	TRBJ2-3	CASRALAGGADTQYF
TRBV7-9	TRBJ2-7	CASGAGGPYEQYF
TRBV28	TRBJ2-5	CASWGTEQETQYF
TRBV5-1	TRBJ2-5	CASSFIERETQYF
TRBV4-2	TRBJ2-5	CASSTLEGRETQYF
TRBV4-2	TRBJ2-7	CASSQEMTVMGVEQYF
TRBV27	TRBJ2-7	CASSFAVGYEQYF
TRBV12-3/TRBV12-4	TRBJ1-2	CATPDRGYGYTF
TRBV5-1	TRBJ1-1	CASSFAVRAVDLNTEAFF
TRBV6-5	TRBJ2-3	CASSYNRVSDTQYF
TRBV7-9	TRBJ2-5	CASSIEGTDKNTQYF
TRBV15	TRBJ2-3	CATSAINIKTASTDTQYF
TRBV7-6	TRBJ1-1	CASSPRQGVEAFF
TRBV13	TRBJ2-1	CASSLVQGAPSEQFF
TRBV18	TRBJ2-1	CASSPLGGGEQFF
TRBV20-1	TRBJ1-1	CSAREVGRGTEAFF
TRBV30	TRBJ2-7	CAWSVTGGGYEQYF
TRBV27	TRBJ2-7	CASSFRSRAYEQYF
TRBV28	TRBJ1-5	CASSRTGTGNQPQHF
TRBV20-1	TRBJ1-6	CSASIRGLSLVSPLHF
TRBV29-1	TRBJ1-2	CSVAGTPPYGYTF
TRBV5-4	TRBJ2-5	CASSLPGRQETQYF
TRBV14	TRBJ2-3	CASSPWVGVTDTQYF
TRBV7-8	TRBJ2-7	CASSNYSGDSYEQYF
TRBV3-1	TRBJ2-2	CASSQVLGTGGLSSTGELFF
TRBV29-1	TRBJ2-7	CSVVTGRFHEQYF
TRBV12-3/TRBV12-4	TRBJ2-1	CASSSRNNEQFF
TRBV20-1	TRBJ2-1	CSAREGGGPYNEQFF
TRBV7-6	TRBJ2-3	CASSTGQGATDTQYF